This entry concerns a single TCR beta chain. What it recognizes is unknown. These data originate in a study of PD-1 blockade in classical Hodgkin lymphoma. Whole-study findings and limits: Repertoire differences lack defined causes, possibly disease activity or prior therapy. In newly diagnosed patients, baseline TCR diversity was reportedly below that of healthy donors.

Documented time point: newly diagnosed, previously untreated cHL patient sample. Untreated, newly diagnosed classical Hodgkin lymphoma PBMCs served for comparison. Clones were read by immunoSEQ multiplex PCR, and TCRdb kept only the in-frame ones, dropping some. The sample lists fewer than 90,000 clones, 85% to 95% occurring once. Trimming removed 3 bases at V and 2 bases at J, with 11 bases between. This CDR3 is 15 amino acids long. Germline V lookup: CDR1 MDHEN, CDR2 SYDVKM. The chain uses TRBV28 and TRBJ1-5; D unresolved. This TCR derives from a human donor with classical Hodgkin lymphoma. Input material: peripheral blood mononuclear cells (PBMCs). The CDR3 nucleotides read TGTGCCAGCAGTTTGCCCGGGAGGCGCAATCAGCCCCAGCATTTT. As protein: CASSLPGRRNQPQHF.